The rows below give T cell receptor beta chains drawn from one sample of a study of blood T cell repertoires in COVID-19. Clones were read by immunoSEQ multiplex PCR, and TCRdb kept only the in-frame ones, dropping some. The sample yields 310,000 or so clones, 70% to 90% seen once. Source material: peripheral blood. These receptors came from a man between 65 and 85 years old with acute or convalescent COVID-19. CDR3s include the opening cysteine and the closing phenylalanine or tryptophan. The D gene is left open where the match is weak. Where a row states a size, it is once, few, many or the class of an expanded clone; other rows omit it.

CDR3 DNA: TGTGCCAGCAGCCCGCGCGCCCGACAGGGGTTTGGTGAAGCTTTCTTT
CDR3 protein: CASSPRARQGFGEAFF
V gene: TRBV7-2
D gene: TRBD1
clone size: NA
J gene: TRBJ1-1

CDR3 DNA: TGTGCCAGTAGTATAACCAGTAATAGCAATCAGCCCCAGCATTTT
CDR3 protein: CASSITSNSNQPQHF
V gene: TRBV19
D gene: NA
clone size: NA
J gene: TRBJ1-5

CDR3 DNA: TGTGCCAGTAGTATCGGGGGGGGAGAGCAGTACTTC
CDR3 protein: CASSIGGGEQYF
V gene: TRBV19
D gene: TRBD2
clone size: NA
J gene: TRBJ2-7

CDR3 DNA: TGTGCCAGCAGCTTAACGGGACAGAACTATGGCTACACCTTC
CDR3 protein: CASSLTGQNYGYTF
V gene: TRBV7-8
D gene: TRBD1
clone size: few
J gene: TRBJ1-2

CDR3 DNA: TGTGCCTGGAGTGAACGGAGAAATTCACCCCTCCACTTT
CDR3 protein: CAWSERRNSPLHF
V gene: TRBV30
D gene: NA
clone size: once
J gene: TRBJ1-6

CDR3 DNA: TGTGCCACCAGTTTTTATGCGGATAGCACAGATACGCAGTATTTT
CDR3 protein: CATSFYADSTDTQYF
V gene: TRBV24-1
D gene: NA
clone size: NA
J gene: TRBJ2-3

CDR3 DNA: TGTGCCAGCACTATGTTCATATCGGGAGGGTTCACTGAAGCTTTCTTT
CDR3 protein: CASTMFISGGFTEAFF
V gene: TRBV7-9
D gene: NA
clone size: NA
J gene: TRBJ1-1

CDR3 DNA: TGCAGTGCTGTGGGCCCCCAAACCTTC
CDR3 protein: CSAVGPQTF
V gene: TRBV20-1
D gene: NA
clone size: NA
J gene: TRBJ1-2

CDR3 DNA: TGTGCCAGCAGAAAACCGAGCGATACGCAGTATTTT
CDR3 protein: CASRKPSDTQYF
V gene: TRBV7-2
D gene: NA
clone size: NA
J gene: TRBJ2-3

CDR3 DNA: TGTGCCAGCAGTTTTAAAGCCGGGACAGTGGACGAGACCCAGTACTTC
CDR3 protein: CASSFKAGTVDETQYF
V gene: TRBV28
D gene: TRBD1
clone size: NA
J gene: TRBJ2-5

CDR3 DNA: TGTGCCAGCAGTGACTCCGGGACACGAGGCGAGCAGTACTTC
CDR3 protein: CASSDSGTRGEQYF
V gene: TRBV6-4
D gene: NA
clone size: NA
J gene: TRBJ2-7

CDR3 DNA: TGTGCCAGCAGCCTTCAGGGGTGGACCGGGGAGCTGTTTTTT
CDR3 protein: CASSLQGWTGELFF
V gene: TRBV7-8
D gene: NA
clone size: NA
J gene: TRBJ2-2

CDR3 DNA: TGTGCCAGCAGTTCGGGGGGAGAGACCCAGTACTTC
CDR3 protein: CASSSGGETQYF
V gene: TRBV12-3/TRBV12-4
D gene: TRBD2
clone size: NA
J gene: TRBJ2-5

CDR3 DNA: TGTGCCAGCAGGACAGGGGTGAACACTGAAGCTTTCTTT
CDR3 protein: CASRTGVNTEAFF
V gene: TRBV3-1/TRBV3-2
D gene: TRBD1
clone size: NA
J gene: TRBJ1-1

CDR3 DNA: TGCGCCAGCACCCTAGACAGGGTGAACTATGGCTACACCTTC
CDR3 protein: CASTLDRVNYGYTF
V gene: TRBV5-1
D gene: TRBD1
clone size: once
J gene: TRBJ1-2

CDR3 DNA: TGTGCCAGCAGGGGAGGGTTTAATGAAAAACTGTTTTTT
CDR3 protein: CASRGGFNEKLFF
V gene: TRBV6-5
D gene: NA
clone size: NA
J gene: TRBJ1-4

CDR3 DNA: TGTGCCATCAGACAGATGAACACTGAAGCTTTCTTT
CDR3 protein: CAIRQMNTEAFF
V gene: TRBV10-3
D gene: NA
clone size: once
J gene: TRBJ1-1

CDR3 DNA: TGTGCCAGCAGTTTTGTCGGACAGGGGGATGAAAAACTGTTTTTT
CDR3 protein: CASSFVGQGDEKLFF
V gene: TRBV28
D gene: TRBD1
clone size: NA
J gene: TRBJ1-4

CDR3 DNA: TGCGCCAGCAGCAACGGAGTGACCGGGACTACTTACACAGATACGCAGTATTTT
CDR3 protein: CASSNGVTGTTYTDTQYF
V gene: TRBV5-1
D gene: TRBD2
clone size: NA
J gene: TRBJ2-3

CDR3 DNA: TGTGCCAGCAGCCAAGACGGAACAGGAAACACCGGGGAGCTGTTTTTT
CDR3 protein: CASSQDGTGNTGELFF
V gene: TRBV4-2
D gene: NA
clone size: NA
J gene: TRBJ2-2

CDR3 DNA: TGTGCCAGCGACGGGGACAGGGGGCGAGGGGGCTACACCTTC
CDR3 protein: CASDGDRGRGGYTF
V gene: TRBV5-8
D gene: TRBD1
clone size: NA
J gene: TRBJ1-2

CDR3 DNA: TGTGCCAGCAGTTTTGGCAGAGAAGCTTTCTTT
CDR3 protein: CASSFGREAFF
V gene: TRBV6-2/TRBV6-3
D gene: NA
clone size: NA
J gene: TRBJ1-1

CDR3 DNA: TGTGCCAGCTCGGACAGGGTTCTTGATAGCATTCAGTACTTC
CDR3 protein: CASSDRVLDSIQYF
V gene: TRBV6-5
D gene: TRBD1
clone size: NA
J gene: TRBJ2-4

CDR3 DNA: TGTGCCAGCAGTACTGACAGACCGAACACTGAAGCTTTCTTT
CDR3 protein: CASSTDRPNTEAFF
V gene: TRBV6-5
D gene: NA
clone size: NA
J gene: TRBJ1-1

CDR3 DNA: TGTGCCAGCAGCTTTGGGACAGGGGCCCAGCATTTT
CDR3 protein: CASSFGTGAQHF
V gene: TRBV7-2
D gene: TRBD1
clone size: NA
J gene: TRBJ1-5

CDR3 DNA: TGCGCCAGCAGCTACTTACCGGGACTAGCGGGGGAAGGGCAAGAGACCCAGTACTTC
CDR3 protein: CASSYLPGLAGEGQETQYF
V gene: TRBV5-1
D gene: TRBD2
clone size: NA
J gene: TRBJ2-5

CDR3 DNA: TGCGCCAGCAGCCAAGATCGACAGAGAGAGCAGTACTTC
CDR3 protein: CASSQDRQREQYF
V gene: TRBV4-3
D gene: NA
clone size: NA
J gene: TRBJ2-7

CDR3 DNA: TGTGCCAGTACGAGCGGGACCCTAGGGAATCAGCCCCAGCATTTT
CDR3 protein: CASTSGTLGNQPQHF
V gene: TRBV18
D gene: NA
clone size: NA
J gene: TRBJ1-5

CDR3 DNA: TGCGCCAGCAGCGCGCGACAGGCCCTCTTCCTTAATGAAAAACTGTTTTTT
CDR3 protein: CASSARQALFLNEKLFF
V gene: TRBV5-1
D gene: NA
clone size: NA
J gene: TRBJ1-4

CDR3 DNA: TGCGCCAGCAGCTTTCAGGGGGTAAGCAATGAGCAGTTCTTC
CDR3 protein: CASSFQGVSNEQFF
V gene: TRBV5-1
D gene: TRBD1
clone size: few
J gene: TRBJ2-1

CDR3 DNA: TGTGCCAGCAGCCCCACCTCCACACAGACAGGGGAAGAGACCCAGTACTTC
CDR3 protein: CASSPTSTQTGEETQYF
V gene: TRBV7-3
D gene: TRBD1
clone size: NA
J gene: TRBJ2-5

CDR3 DNA: TGTGCCACCGGCACCGGGACAGGGATGATCACGAATGAGCAGTTCTTC
CDR3 protein: CATGTGTGMITNEQFF
V gene: TRBV18
D gene: TRBD1
clone size: NA
J gene: TRBJ2-1

CDR3 DNA: TGTGCCAGCAGCCGGACTTTCGAGCAGTACTTC
CDR3 protein: CASSRTFEQYF
V gene: TRBV11-2
D gene: NA
clone size: few
J gene: TRBJ2-7

CDR3 DNA: TGTGCCAGCAGCGGGGGGGATATCTTTAATAGCAATCAGCCCCAGCATTTT
CDR3 protein: CASSGGDIFNSNQPQHF
V gene: TRBV7-8
D gene: NA
clone size: NA
J gene: TRBJ1-5

CDR3 DNA: TGCGCCAGCCGGGACACACATAACTATGGCTACACCTTC
CDR3 protein: CASRDTHNYGYTF
V gene: TRBV10-2
D gene: NA
clone size: NA
J gene: TRBJ1-2

CDR3 DNA: TGTGCCAGCAGGAGACCGGGACAGGGGGCCTACGAGCAGTACTTC
CDR3 protein: CASRRPGQGAYEQYF
V gene: TRBV6-5
D gene: TRBD1
clone size: NA
J gene: TRBJ2-7

CDR3 DNA: TGTGCCAGCAGCCCGAAGCGGGGGTCGGCAACAGATACGCAGTATTTT
CDR3 protein: CASSPKRGSATDTQYF
V gene: TRBV7-9
D gene: TRBD2
clone size: NA
J gene: TRBJ2-3

CDR3 DNA: TGTGCCAGCAGGGCGGGAGGCGGGAACACCGGGGAGCTGTTTTTT
CDR3 protein: CASRAGGGNTGELFF
V gene: TRBV28
D gene: TRBD2
clone size: NA
J gene: TRBJ2-2

CDR3 DNA: TGTGCTAGTGGTTCAACAGGGAGTACGCAGTATTTT
CDR3 protein: CASGSTGSTQYF
V gene: TRBV12-5
D gene: NA
clone size: NA
J gene: TRBJ2-3

CDR3 DNA: TGTGCCAGCAGCTCGGGACAGGGGCGATCCTACGAGCAGTACTTC
CDR3 protein: CASSSGQGRSYEQYF
V gene: TRBV6-2/TRBV6-3
D gene: TRBD1
clone size: NA
J gene: TRBJ2-7

CDR3 DNA: TGCGCCAGCGGGACAGGGTGGAATAATTCACCCCTCCACTTT
CDR3 protein: CASGTGWNNSPLHF
V gene: TRBV4-3
D gene: TRBD1
clone size: NA
J gene: TRBJ1-6

CDR3 DNA: TGTGCCAGCAGTTTACGGACAGGGGGCAATCAGCCCCAGCATTTT
CDR3 protein: CASSLRTGGNQPQHF
V gene: TRBV28
D gene: TRBD1
clone size: NA
J gene: TRBJ1-5

CDR3 DNA: TGTGCCAGCAGTTTAAGGGACACCAATAACTATGGCTACACCTTC
CDR3 protein: CASSLRDTNNYGYTF
V gene: TRBV28
D gene: NA
clone size: few
J gene: TRBJ1-2

CDR3 DNA: TGTGCCAGCAGTTTGAGGTGGGAGAATTCACCCCTCCACTTT
CDR3 protein: CASSLRWENSPLHF
V gene: TRBV28
D gene: NA
clone size: NA
J gene: TRBJ1-6

CDR3 DNA: TGTGCCAGCGTTCAGGGGGCTGAAGATTCCTATAATTCACCCCTCCACTTT
CDR3 protein: CASVQGAEDSYNSPLHF
V gene: TRBV6-7
D gene: TRBD1
clone size: NA
J gene: TRBJ1-6

CDR3 DNA: TGTGCCAGCAGCTTACAGGGAAACACCATATATTTT
CDR3 protein: CASSLQGNTIYF
V gene: TRBV7-2
D gene: NA
clone size: NA
J gene: TRBJ1-3

CDR3 DNA: TGCGCCAGCAGCTTGGTACGGCCGGGAAGGGGGCGCCCCACAGATACGCAGTATTTT
CDR3 protein: CASSLVRPGRGRPTDTQYF
V gene: TRBV5-1
D gene: TRBD1
clone size: once
J gene: TRBJ2-3